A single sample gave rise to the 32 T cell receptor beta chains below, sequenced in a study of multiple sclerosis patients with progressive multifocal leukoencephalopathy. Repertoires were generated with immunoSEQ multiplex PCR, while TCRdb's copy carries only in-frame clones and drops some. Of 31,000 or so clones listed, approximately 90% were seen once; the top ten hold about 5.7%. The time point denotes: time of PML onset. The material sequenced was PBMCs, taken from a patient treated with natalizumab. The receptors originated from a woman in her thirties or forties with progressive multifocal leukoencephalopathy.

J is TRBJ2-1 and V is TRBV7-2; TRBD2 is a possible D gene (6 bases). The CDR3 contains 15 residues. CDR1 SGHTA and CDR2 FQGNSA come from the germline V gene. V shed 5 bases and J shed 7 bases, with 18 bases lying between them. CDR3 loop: CASSRRDGRANEQFF. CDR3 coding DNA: TGTGCCAGCAGCAGACGGGACGGGAGAGCAAATGAGCAGTTCTTC.

DNA for the CDR3: TGTGCCTGGAGTACCGGGTCCGGGAACACTGAAGCTTTCTTT. It codes for CAWSTGSGNTEAFF. The V call is TRBV30, the J call TRBJ1-1; D is unclear. Trimming took off 2 bases at V and 1 base at J, with 11 bases between the two ends. CDR1 and CDR2 from the germline V gene are GTSNPN and SVGIG (reference sequence). CDR3 length equals 14 residues.

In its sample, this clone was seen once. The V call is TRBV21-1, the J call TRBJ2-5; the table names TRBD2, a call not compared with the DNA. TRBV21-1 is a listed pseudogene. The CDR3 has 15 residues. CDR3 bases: TGTGCCAGCAGCCCAAAGAAGGGTTGGGAGGAGACCCAGTACTTC. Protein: CASSPKKGWEETQYF.

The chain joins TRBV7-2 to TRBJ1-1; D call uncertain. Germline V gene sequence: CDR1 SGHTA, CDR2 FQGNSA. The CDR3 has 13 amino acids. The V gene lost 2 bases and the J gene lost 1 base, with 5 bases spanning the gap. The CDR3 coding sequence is TGTGCCAGCAGCTTAATCAAGAACACTGAAGCTTTCTTT. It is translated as CASSLIKNTEAFF.

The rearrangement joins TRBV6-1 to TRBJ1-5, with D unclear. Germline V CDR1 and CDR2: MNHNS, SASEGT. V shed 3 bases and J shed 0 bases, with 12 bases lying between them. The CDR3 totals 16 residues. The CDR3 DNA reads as TGTGCCAGCAGTGAGGTGGATCTCATTAGCAATCAGCCCCAGCATTTT. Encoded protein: CASSEVDLISNQPQHF.

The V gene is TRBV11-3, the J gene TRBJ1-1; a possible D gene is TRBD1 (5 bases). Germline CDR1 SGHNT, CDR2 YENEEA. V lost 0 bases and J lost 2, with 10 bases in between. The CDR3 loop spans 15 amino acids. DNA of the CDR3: TGTGCCAGCAGCTTAGAGGGGCCACCAAACACTGAAGCTTTCTTT. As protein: CASSLEGPPNTEAFF.

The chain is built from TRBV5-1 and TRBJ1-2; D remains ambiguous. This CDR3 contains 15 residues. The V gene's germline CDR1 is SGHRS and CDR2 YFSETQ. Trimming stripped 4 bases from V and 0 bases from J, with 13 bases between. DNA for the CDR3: TGCGCCAGCAGCGGGTGGAGAGACTCTAACTATGGCTACACCTTC. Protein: CASSGWRDSNYGYTF.

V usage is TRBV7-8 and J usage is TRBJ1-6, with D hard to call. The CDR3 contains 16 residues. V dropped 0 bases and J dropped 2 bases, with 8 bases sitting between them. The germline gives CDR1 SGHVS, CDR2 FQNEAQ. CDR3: CASSLAQYTYNSPLHF. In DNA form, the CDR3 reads TGTGCCAGCAGCTTAGCGCAGTACACCTATAATTCACCCCTCCACTTT.

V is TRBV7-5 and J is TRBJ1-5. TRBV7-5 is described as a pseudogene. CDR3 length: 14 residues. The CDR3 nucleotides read TGTGCCAGAAGCTGCCGGGGGGCGCATCAGCCCCAGCATTTT. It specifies CARSCRGAHQPQHF.

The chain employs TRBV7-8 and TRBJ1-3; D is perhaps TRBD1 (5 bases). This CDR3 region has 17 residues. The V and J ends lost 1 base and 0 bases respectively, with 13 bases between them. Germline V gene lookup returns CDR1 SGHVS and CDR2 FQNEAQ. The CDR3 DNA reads TGTGCCAGCAGCTTAGATACAGGCCTAAGCTCTGGAAACACCATATATTTT. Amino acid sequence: CASSLDTGLSSGNTIYF.

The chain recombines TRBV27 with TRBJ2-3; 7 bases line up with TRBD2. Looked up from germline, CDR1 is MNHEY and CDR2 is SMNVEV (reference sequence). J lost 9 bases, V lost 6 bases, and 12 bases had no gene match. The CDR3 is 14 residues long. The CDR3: CASRPAGELDTQYF. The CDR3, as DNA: TGTGCCAGCAGGCCCGCGGGAGAGCTGGACACGCAGTATTTT.

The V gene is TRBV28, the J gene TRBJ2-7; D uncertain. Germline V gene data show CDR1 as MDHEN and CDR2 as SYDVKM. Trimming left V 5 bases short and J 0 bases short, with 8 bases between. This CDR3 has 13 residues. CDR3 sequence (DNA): TGTGCCAGCAGTCTGGGCCTCTCCTACGAGCAGTACTTC. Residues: CASSLGLSYEQYF.

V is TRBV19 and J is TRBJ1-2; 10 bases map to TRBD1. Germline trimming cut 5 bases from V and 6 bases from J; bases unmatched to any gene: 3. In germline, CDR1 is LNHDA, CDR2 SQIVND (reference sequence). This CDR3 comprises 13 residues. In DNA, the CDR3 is TGTGCCAGTAGTGAAGGGACAGGGGATGGCTACACCTTC. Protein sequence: CASSEGTGDGYTF.

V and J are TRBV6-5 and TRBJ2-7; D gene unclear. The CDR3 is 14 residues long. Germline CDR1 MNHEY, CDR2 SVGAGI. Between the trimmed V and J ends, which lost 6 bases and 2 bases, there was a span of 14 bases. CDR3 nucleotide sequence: TGTGCCAGCAGCTTGACTGGGGATACCTACGAGCAGTACTTC. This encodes CASSLTGDTYEQYF.

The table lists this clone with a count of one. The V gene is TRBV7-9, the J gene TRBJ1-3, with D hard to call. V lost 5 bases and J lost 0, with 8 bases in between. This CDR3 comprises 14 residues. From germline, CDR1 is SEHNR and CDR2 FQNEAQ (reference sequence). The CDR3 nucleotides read TGTGCCAGCAGCACCAGTATCTCTGGAAACACCATATATTTT. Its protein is CASSTSISGNTIYF.

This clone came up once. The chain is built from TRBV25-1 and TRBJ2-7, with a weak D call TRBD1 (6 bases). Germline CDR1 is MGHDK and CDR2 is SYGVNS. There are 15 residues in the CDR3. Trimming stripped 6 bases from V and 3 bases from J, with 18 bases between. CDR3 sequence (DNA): TGTGCCAGCAGCAACCTACAGGGCAATGACTACGAGCAGTACTTC. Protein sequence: CASSNLQGNDYEQYF.

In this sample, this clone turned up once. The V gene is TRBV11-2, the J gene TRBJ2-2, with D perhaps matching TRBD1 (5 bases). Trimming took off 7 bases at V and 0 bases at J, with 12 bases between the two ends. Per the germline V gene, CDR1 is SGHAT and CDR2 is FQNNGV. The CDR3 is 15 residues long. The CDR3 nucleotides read TGTGCCAGCACCCTTTGGGGCTCGAACACCGGGGAGCTGTTTTTT. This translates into CASTLWGSNTGELFF.

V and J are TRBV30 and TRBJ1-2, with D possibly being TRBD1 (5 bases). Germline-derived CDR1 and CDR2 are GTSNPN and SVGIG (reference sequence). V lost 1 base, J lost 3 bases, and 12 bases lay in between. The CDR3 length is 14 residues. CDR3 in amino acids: CAWSATGPYYGYTF. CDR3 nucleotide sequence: TGTGCCTGGAGTGCAACAGGACCCTACTATGGCTACACCTTC. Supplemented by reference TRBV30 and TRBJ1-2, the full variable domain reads SQTIHQWPATLVQPVGSPLSLECTVEGTSNPNLYWYRQAAGRGLQLLFYSVGIGQISSEVPQNLSASRPQDRQFILSSKKLLLSDSGFYLCAWSATGPYYGYTFGSGTRLTVV.

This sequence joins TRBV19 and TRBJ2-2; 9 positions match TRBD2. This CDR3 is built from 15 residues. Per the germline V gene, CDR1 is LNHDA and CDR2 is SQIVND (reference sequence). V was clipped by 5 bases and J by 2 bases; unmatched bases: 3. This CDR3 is CASSRAGGNTGELFF. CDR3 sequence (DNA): TGTGCCAGTAGTCGAGCGGGGGGTAACACCGGGGAGCTGTTTTTT.

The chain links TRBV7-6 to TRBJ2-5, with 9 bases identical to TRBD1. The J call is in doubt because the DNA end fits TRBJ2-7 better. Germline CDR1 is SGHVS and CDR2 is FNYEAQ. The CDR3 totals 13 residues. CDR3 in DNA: TGTGCCAGCAGCGATGGACAGGGGCCCGAGCAGTACTTC. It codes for CASSDGQGPEQYF.

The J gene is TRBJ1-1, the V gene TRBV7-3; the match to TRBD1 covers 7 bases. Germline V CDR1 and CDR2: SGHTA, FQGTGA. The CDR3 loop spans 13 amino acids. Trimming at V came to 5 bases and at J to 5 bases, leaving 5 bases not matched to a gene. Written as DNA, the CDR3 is TGTGCCAGCAGCCCCGACAGGGTTACTGAAGCTTTCTTT. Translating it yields CASSPDRVTEAFF.

CDR3 protein: CASSPIGGNTGELFF. The CDR3 DNA is TGTGCCAGCTCACCTATCGGGGGGAACACCGGGGAGCTGTTTTTT. V usage is TRBV18 and J usage is TRBJ2-2; perhaps TRBD2 as D (6 bases). Trimming pared 3 bases from V and 1 base from J, leaving 9 bases between. CDR1 is KGHSH, CDR2 LQKENI, per germline. This CDR3 region has 15 residues.

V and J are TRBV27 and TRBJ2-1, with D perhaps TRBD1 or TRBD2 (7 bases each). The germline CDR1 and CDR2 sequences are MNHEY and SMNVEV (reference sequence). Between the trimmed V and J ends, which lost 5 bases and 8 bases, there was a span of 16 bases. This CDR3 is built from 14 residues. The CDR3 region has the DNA TGTGCCAGCAGTAAGGCAGGGGGGGTTGATGAGCAGTTCTTC. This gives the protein CASSKAGGVDEQFF.

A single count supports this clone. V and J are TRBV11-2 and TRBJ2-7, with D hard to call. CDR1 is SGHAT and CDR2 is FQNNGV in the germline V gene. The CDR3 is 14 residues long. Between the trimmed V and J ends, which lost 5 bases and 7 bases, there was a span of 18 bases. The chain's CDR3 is CASSPAGTAWEQYF. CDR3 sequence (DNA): TGTGCCAGCAGCCCTGCTGGAACCGCTTGGGAGCAGTACTTC.

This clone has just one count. This chain's CDR3 is CASSLGGGPPYNEQFF. The CDR3 DNA follows: TGTGCCAGCAGCTTGGGCGGGGGGCCACCGTACAATGAGCAGTTCTTC. V is TRBV5-6 and J is TRBJ2-1; 8 bases align to TRBD2. The CDR3 loop spans 16 amino acids. Trimming took 0 bases from V and 4 from J; bases not matched to a gene: 6. Looked up from germline, CDR1 is SGHDT and CDR2 is YYEEEE.

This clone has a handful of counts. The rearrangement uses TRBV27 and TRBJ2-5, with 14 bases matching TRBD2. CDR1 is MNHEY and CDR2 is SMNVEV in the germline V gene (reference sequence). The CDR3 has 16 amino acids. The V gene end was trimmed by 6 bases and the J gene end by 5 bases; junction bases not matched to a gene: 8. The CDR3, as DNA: TGTGCCAGCAGCCCGACTAGCGGGAGGGCCGCGGAGACCCAGTACTTC. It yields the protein CASSPTSGRAAETQYF.

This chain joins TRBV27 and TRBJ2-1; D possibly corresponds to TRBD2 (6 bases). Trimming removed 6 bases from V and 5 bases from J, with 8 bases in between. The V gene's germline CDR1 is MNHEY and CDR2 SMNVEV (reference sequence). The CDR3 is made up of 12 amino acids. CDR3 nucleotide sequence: TGTGCCAGCAGAGGGAGGAACAATGAGCAGTTCTTC. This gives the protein CASRGRNNEQFF.

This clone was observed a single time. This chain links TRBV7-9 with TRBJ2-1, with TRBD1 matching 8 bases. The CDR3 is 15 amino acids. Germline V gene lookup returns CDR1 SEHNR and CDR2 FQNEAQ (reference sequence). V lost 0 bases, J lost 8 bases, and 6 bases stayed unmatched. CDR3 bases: TGTGCCAGCAGCTTAGCGCCGGACAGGGACCATGAGCAGTTCTTC. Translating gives CASSLAPDRDHEQFF.

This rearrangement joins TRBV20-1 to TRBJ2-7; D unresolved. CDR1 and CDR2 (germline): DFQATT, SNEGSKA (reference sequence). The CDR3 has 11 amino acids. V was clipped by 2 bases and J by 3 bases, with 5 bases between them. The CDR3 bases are TGCAGTGCTAGAAAGGGCTACGAGCAGTACTTC. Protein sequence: CSARKGYEQYF.

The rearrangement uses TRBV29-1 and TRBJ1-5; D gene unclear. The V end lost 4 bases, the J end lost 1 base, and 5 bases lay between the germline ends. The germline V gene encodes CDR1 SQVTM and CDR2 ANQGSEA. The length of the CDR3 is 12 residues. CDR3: CSVGGSNQPQHF. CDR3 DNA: TGCAGCGTTGGAGGAAGCAATCAGCCCCAGCATTTT. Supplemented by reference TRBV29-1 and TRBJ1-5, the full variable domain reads SAVISQKPSRDICQRGTSLTIQCQVDSQVTMMFWYRQQPGQSLTLIATANQGSEATYESGFVIDKFPISRPNLTFSTLTVSNMSPEDSSIYLCSVGGSNQPQHFGDGTRLSIL.

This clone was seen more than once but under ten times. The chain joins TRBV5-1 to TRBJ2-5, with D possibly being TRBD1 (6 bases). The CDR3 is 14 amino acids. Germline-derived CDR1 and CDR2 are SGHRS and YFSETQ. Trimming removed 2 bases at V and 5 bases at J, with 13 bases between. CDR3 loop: CASSFGYQGETQYF. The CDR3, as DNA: TGCGCCAGCAGCTTCGGATACCAGGGGGAGACCCAGTACTTC.

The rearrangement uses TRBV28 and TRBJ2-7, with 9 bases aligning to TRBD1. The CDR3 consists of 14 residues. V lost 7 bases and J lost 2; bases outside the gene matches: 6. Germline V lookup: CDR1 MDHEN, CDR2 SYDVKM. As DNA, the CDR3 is TGTGCCAGCATCCGGGACAGGGTTACCTACGAGCAGTACTTC. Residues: CASIRDRVTYEQYF.